Each of the 20 T cell receptor beta chains below was sequenced from the same sample in a study of shared clonotypes between healthy human individuals (dated by TCRdb to the early 2020s). Library generation was performed with the immunoSEQ multiplex PCR assay. The table was pulled from immuneACCESS by TCRdb, which kept in-frame rearrangements only. Such tables lose some clones; where checked, under half of the loss comes from unresolved V genes, and the rest has no known cause. Across this sample there are under 1,900,000 clones, with 98% to 99% seen only once. 0.36% of the sample is taken by the ten largest. Sample: naive CD4+ T cells sorted from blood. Sample cell subset or site, as interpreted from the label and publication: CD45RA+ positively selected. The receptors stem from a man under 40 in good health.

The table lists this clone with a count of one. The chain joins TRBV7-2 to TRBJ1-2, with 10 bases lining up with TRBD1. The V gene end was trimmed by 0 bases and the J gene end by 6 bases; junction bases not matched to a gene: 7. The germline gives CDR1 SGHTA, CDR2 FQGNSA. The CDR3 is made up of 16 amino acids. The CDR3 bases are TGTGCCAGCAGCTTAGCATGGTGGGACAGGGGTGATGGCTACACCTTC. Its translation: CASSLAWWDRGDGYTF.

The V gene is TRBV30, the J gene TRBJ2-3; 7 bases agree with TRBD1. The CDR3 loop spans 13 amino acids. Looked up from germline, CDR1 is GTSNPN and CDR2 is SVGIG (reference sequence). Losses at the gene ends were 8 bases for V and 5 bases for J; bases not matched to a gene: 10. CDR3 bases: TGTGCCACGGACAGGCTAGGCGGAGATACGCAGTATTTT. This translates into CATDRLGGDTQYF.

This chain joins TRBV7-2 and TRBJ2-7; no reliable D call. This CDR3 has 15 residues. The germline V gene has CDR1 SGHTA and CDR2 FQGNSA. V lost 5 bases, J lost 3 bases, and 17 bases lay in between. CDR3 in DNA: TGTGCCAGCAGCCCGGTGGGCCAGCCTGACTACGAGCAGTACTTC. Its protein product is CASSPVGQPDYEQYF.

The chain couples TRBV25-1 to TRBJ2-2; D ambiguous. Germline V gives CDR1 MGHDK, CDR2 SYGVNS. The CDR3 totals 14 residues. V was trimmed by 2 bases and J by 6 bases, leaving 10 bases between them. The CDR3 DNA is TGTGCCAGCAGTGAAGATGGGTTTTCCGGGGAGCTGTTTTTT. It specifies CASSEDGFSGELFF.

Here the CDR3 reads CASSQDPGQTNEKLFF. The CDR3 DNA sequence: TGTGCCAGCAGCCAAGATCCCGGACAGACAAATGAAAAACTGTTTTTT. J is TRBJ1-4 and V is TRBV14; a weak D match, TRBD1 (6 bases). V was cut by 0 bases and J by 5 bases, with 13 bases left in between. Germline V gene lookup returns CDR1 SGHDN and CDR2 FVKESK. This CDR3 comprises 16 residues.

This chain uses TRBV5-4 with TRBJ2-3; a possible D gene is TRBD2 (6 bases). Trimming left V 4 bases short and J 0 bases short, with 12 bases between. CDR1 and CDR2 from the germline V gene are SGHNT and YYREEE (reference sequence). The CDR3 extends over 15 amino acids. The CDR3 coding sequence is TGTGCCAGCAGCCGGGGAGGCGGAAGCACAGATACGCAGTATTTT. Its protein is CASSRGGGSTDTQYF.

This chain uses TRBV9 with TRBJ1-2, with 10 bases lining up with TRBD1. There are 15 residues in the CDR3. The V gene's germline CDR1 is SGDLS and CDR2 YYNGEE. Germline trimming cut 3 bases from V and 4 bases from J; bases unmatched to any gene: 6. CDR3 DNA: TGTGCCAGCAGCGGAGGGGACAGGGGAGGCTATGGCTACACCTTC. Encoded protein: CASSGGDRGGYGYTF.

The gene calls are TRBV11-1 and TRBJ2-2, with D unclear. V shed 1 base and J shed 9 bases, with 12 bases lying between them. Germline lookup yields CDR1 SGHAT and CDR2 FQDESV (reference sequence). The CDR3 is 14 amino acids. The CDR3 nucleotides read TGTGCCAGCAGCTTAGAAGGGCACTCCCGGGAGCTGTTTTTT. Translation gives CASSLEGHSRELFF.

The chain links TRBV10-3 to TRBJ2-2; a weak D match, TRBD2 (5 bases). CDR3 length: 14 amino acids. The germline V and J ends were trimmed by 6 bases and 0 bases, with 8 bases remaining between them. Germline V lookup: CDR1 ENHRY, CDR2 SYGVKD. The CDR3 coding sequence is TGTGCCATCAGGAGGGAGCCGAACACCGGGGAGCTGTTTTTT. Protein sequence: CAIRREPNTGELFF.

The chain couples TRBV4-1 to TRBJ2-7; TRBD2 agrees at 7 bases. Germline V gene sequence: CDR1 MGHRA, CDR2 YSYEKL. This CDR3 contains 15 residues. V dropped 5 bases and J dropped 2; count of bases not matched to a gene: 9. CDR3 sequence reads: CASSAPAAGAYEQYF. The CDR3 DNA reads TGCGCCAGCAGCGCCCCCGCCGCGGGAGCCTACGAGCAGTACTTC.

V usage is TRBV7-9 and J usage is TRBJ1-2, with a tentative D call TRBD1 (6 bases). V was trimmed by 5 bases and J by 4 bases, leaving 20 bases between them. Germline V gene data show CDR1 as SEHNR and CDR2 as FQNEAQ (reference sequence). The length of the CDR3 is 16 residues. The CDR3 nucleotides read TGTGCCAGCAGCCATGCTGGTTGGGGGCGAGGCTATGGCTACACCTTC. Translating it yields CASSHAGWGRGYGYTF.

The chain uses TRBV5-1 and TRBJ1-2, with a possible D match to TRBD1 (6 bases). Per germline, CDR1 SGHRS and CDR2 YFSETQ. CDR3 length: 17 residues. V was clipped by 1 base and J by 1 base, with 17 bases between them. DNA for the CDR3: TGCGCCAGCAGCTTGTGGGTGGGGACACAAAATAACTATGGCTACACCTTC. Protein sequence: CASSLWVGTQNNYGYTF. Filled out from reference TRBV5-1 and TRBJ1-2, the complete variable domain reads KAGVTQTPRYLIKTRGQQVTLSCSPISGHRSVSWYQQTPGQGLQFLFEYFSETQRNKGNFPGRFSGRQFSNSRSEMNVSTLELGDSALYLCASSLWVGTQNNYGYTFGSGTRLTVV.

The rearrangement uses TRBV4-1 and TRBJ1-5; possibly TRBD1 for D (6 bases). The CDR3 totals 14 residues. Trimming cost V 1 base and J 11 bases, with 15 bases left between them. Germline CDR1 and CDR2: MGHRA and YSYEKL. The CDR3 spells CASSQGQAGPAQHF. As DNA, the CDR3 is TGCGCCAGCAGCCAAGGACAGGCAGGCCCGGCCCAGCATTTT.

The chain is built from TRBV5-8 and TRBJ1-1; a possible D gene is TRBD1 (6 bases). The CDR3 has 15 amino acids. CDR1 and CDR2 from the germline V gene are SGHTS and YDEGEE. V was pared by 5 bases and J by 0 bases, with 14 bases between. The DNA of the CDR3 is TGTGCCAGCAGTTTTGGACAGAGACTGAACACTGAAGCTTTCTTT. Translating it yields CASSFGQRLNTEAFF.

This chain joins TRBV19 and TRBJ2-7, with D uncertain. V lost 6 bases to trimming and J lost 0 bases, with 12 bases between them. The CDR3 consists of 14 residues. The V gene's germline CDR1 is LNHDA and CDR2 SQIVND (reference sequence). CDR3 in DNA: TGTGCCAGTAGCCCCCAGGCTTACTCCTACGAGCAGTACTTC. Translated: CASSPQAYSYEQYF. Looking up the rest from reference TRBV19 and TRBJ2-7 gives the full variable domain: DGGITQSPKYLFRKEGQNVTLSCEQNLNHDAMYWYRQDPGQGLRLIYYSQIVNDFQKGDIAEGYSVSREKKESFPLTVTSAQKNPTAFYLCASSPQAYSYEQYFGPGTRLTVT.

The chain carries TRBV5-1 and TRBJ2-3, with D possibly being TRBD2 (6 bases). Germline-derived CDR1 and CDR2 are SGHRS and YFSETQ. Trimming removed 3 bases at V and 4 bases at J, with 12 bases between. This CDR3 spans 14 amino acids. CDR3 in amino acids: CASSSAGPPDTQYF. CDR3 nucleotides: TGCGCCAGCAGCTCAGCGGGCCCCCCAGATACGCAGTATTTT.

V gene TRBV7-2 combines with J gene TRBJ2-7; 8 bases map to TRBD2. The CDR3 sequence is 16 residues long. The germline V gene has CDR1 SGHTA and CDR2 FQGNSA. After removal of 1 base from V and 4 bases from J, the junction contained 9 bases not matched to a gene. The CDR3 protein is CASSLVASPGGYEQYF. Here the CDR3 DNA reads TGTGCCAGCAGCTTAGTAGCTAGCCCGGGAGGGTACGAGCAGTACTTC.

V gene TRBV11-2 combines with J gene TRBJ1-2, with a tentative D call TRBD1 (5 bases). CDR3 length: 13 amino acids. Germline CDR1 reads SGHAT; CDR2 reads FQNNGV. The germline V and J ends were trimmed by 7 bases and 7 bases, with 16 bases remaining between them. Written as DNA, the CDR3 is TGTGCCAGCACCGAGAGGGGATGGGTTGGCTACACCTTC. It translates to CASTERGWVGYTF.

This clone was found once. J is TRBJ2-1 and V is TRBV29-1; D unresolved. Germline values: CDR1 SQVTM, CDR2 ANQGSEA. V lost 4 bases and J lost 7, with 20 bases in between. CDR3 length: 15 amino acids. CDR3 loop: CSVGAFVPRKNEQFF. The CDR3 DNA reads TGCAGCGTTGGGGCTTTTGTCCCCAGGAAGAATGAGCAGTTCTTC.

The chain has TRBV6-1 and TRBJ2-5; D remains unclear. This CDR3 contains 11 residues. The V and J ends lost 6 bases and 5 bases respectively, with 7 bases between them. The germline V gene has CDR1 MNHNS and CDR2 SASEGT. This CDR3 is CASSYWETQYF. Here the CDR3 DNA reads TGTGCCAGCAGCTATTGGGAGACCCAGTACTTC.